The source of this T cell receptor (beta chain) is a study of T cells in Graves' hyperthyroidism and ophthalmopathy. General study points: The majority of expanded thyroid clonotypes above 0.001 also appeared in blood.

Amplification of TCR beta CDR3 regions was performed using RNA transcripts as template. HTBI primers were employed in a first-round RT-PCR of the TCR CDR3. MiXCR, applied by TCRdb to the multiplex PCR reads, yields one record per CDR3 protein. The table records 470,000 or so distinct CDR3 sequences, more than 20% of them present only once. No ophthalmopathy progression within 18 months constituted stable Graves' hyperthyroidism. Each diagnosis drew on symptoms, thyroxine, TRAb, thyroid ultrasound and orbital computed tomography findings. The PBMCs were taken from roughly 9.3 ml of fresh peripheral blood. This clonotype has a single count. The antigen is unknown. Sequenced material: blood. The receptor was isolated from a young man with Graves' hyperthyroidism.

The CDR3 coding sequence is TGTGCCAGCAGCCAAGGTCCCGGGGCTAACTATGGCTACACCTTC. This codes for CASSQGPGANYGYTF. This rearrangement joins TRBV3-1 to TRBJ1-2; D is unresolved. The CDR3 extends over 15 amino acids. V was shortened by 1 base and J by 0 bases, with 9 bases between the two germline ends. Germline-derived CDR1 and CDR2 are LGHDT and YNNKEL (reference sequence).